Only a few counts were recorded for the clone carrying this T cell receptor beta chain. What it recognizes is unknown. This specimen comes from a study of response to subunit inactivated influenza vaccine. Study findings and constraints: It was the authors' suggestion that each seasonal influenza vaccination recruits few new T cells.

MiXCR, run by TCRdb on the RT-PCR reads, gives a single entry per CDR3 protein. The data show 450,000 to 500,000 distinct CDR3 sequences, with approximately 9.9% seen just once and about 12% held by the top ten. The CDR3 totals 16 residues. Germline lookup yields CDR1 SGHVS and CDR2 FQNEAQ. V lost 3 bases and J lost 1, with 12 bases in between. The chain uses TRBV7-8 and TRBJ2-2; perhaps TRBD2 as D (5 bases). Sequencing was performed on PBMCs from blood, taken 45 days after vaccination. The sequence was obtained from a man aged 50-60 years who received an inactivated influenza vaccine. CDR3 amino acids: CASSLGPGLNTGELFF. The CDR3 DNA reads TGTGCCAGCAGCTTGGGTCCGGGGTTGAACACCGGGGAGCTGTTTTTT.